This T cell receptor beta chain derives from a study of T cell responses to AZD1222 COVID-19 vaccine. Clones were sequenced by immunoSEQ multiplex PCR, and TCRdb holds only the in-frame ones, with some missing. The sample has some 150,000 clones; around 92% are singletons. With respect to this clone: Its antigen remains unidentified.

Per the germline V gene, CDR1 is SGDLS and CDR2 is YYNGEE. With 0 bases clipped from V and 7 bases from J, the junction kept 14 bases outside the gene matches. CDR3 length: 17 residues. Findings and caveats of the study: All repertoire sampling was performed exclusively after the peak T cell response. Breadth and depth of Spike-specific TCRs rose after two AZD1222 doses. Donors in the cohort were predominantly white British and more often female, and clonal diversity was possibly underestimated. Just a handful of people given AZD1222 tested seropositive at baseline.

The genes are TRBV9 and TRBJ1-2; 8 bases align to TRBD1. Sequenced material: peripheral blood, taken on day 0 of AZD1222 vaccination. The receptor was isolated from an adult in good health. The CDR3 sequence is CASSVDDRGPWMPGYTF. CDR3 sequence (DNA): TGTGCCAGCAGCGTAGACGACAGGGGCCCTTGGATGCCTGGCTACACCTTC.